The T cell receptor (beta chain) described here comes from a study of blood T cell repertoires in COVID-19. TCRdb's copy holds only in-frame clones and misses some; the assay was immunoSEQ multiplex PCR. The profile shows about 190,000 clones, around 78% of them singletons. CDR1 is SSHAT, CDR2 FNYEAQ, per germline (reference sequence). The CDR3 runs to 15 residues. As concerns this clone: The junction and the germline gene differ at one end; a read error may be behind it.

The sequence came from a woman older than 75 with active or convalescent COVID-19. Sequenced input: peripheral blood. The chain joins TRBV7-7 to TRBJ2-5; 11 nucleotides align to TRBD2. The CDR3 region has the DNA TGTGCTAGCAGCGTTAGCGGGGGGGCTGGGGAGACCCAGTACTTC. Translating gives CASSVSGGAGETQYF. Complete variable domain (other parts from reference TRBV7-7 and TRBJ2-5): GAGVSQSPRYKVTKRGQDVTLRCDPISSHATLYWYQQALGQGPEFLTYFNYEAQPDKSGLPSDRFSAERPEGSISTLTIQRTEQRDSAMYRCASSVSGGAGETQYFGPGTRLLVL.